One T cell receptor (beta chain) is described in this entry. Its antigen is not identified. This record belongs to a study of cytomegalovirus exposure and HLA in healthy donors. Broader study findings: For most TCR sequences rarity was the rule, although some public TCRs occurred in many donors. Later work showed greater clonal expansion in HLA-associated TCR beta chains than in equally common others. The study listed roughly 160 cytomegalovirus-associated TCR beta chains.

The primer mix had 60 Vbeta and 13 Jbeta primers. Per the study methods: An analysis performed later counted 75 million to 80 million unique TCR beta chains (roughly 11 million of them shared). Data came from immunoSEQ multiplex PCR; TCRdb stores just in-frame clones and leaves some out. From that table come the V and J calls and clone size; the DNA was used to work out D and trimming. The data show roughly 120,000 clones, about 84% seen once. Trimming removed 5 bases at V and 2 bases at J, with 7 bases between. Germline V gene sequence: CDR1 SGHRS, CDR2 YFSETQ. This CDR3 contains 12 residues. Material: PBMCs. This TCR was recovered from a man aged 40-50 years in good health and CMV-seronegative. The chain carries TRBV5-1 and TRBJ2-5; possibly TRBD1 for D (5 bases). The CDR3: CASRKGQETQYF. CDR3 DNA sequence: TGCGCCAGCAGGAAGGGGCAAGAGACCCAGTACTTC. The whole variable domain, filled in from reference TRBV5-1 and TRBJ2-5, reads KAGVTQTPRYLIKTRGQQVTLSCSPISGHRSVSWYQQTPGQGLQFLFEYFSETQRNKGNFPGRFSGRQFSNSRSEMNVSTLELGDSALYLCASRKGQETQYFGPGTRLLVL.